This T cell receptor (delta chain) emerged from a study of γδ T cells in repeated Plasmodium falciparum infection. Bulk repertoires came from Vgamma9/Vdelta2+ or Vdelta2-negative gammadelta T cells flow-sorted from PBMC. V lost 0 bases to trimming and J lost 2 bases; unmatched junction nucleotides: 33. This CDR3 region has 26 residues. Per germline, CDR1 TSESDYY and CDR2 QEAYKQQN. In its sample, this clone was seen a few times. The TCRdb record carries a much larger clone's protein, which differs from this DNA's translation at residue 16; a read error is the likely cause, and the protein listed here is the DNA translation. TCRdb reapplied CATT to the multiplex PCR reads. This table has around 50,000 delta-chain clones, about 2% appearing once.

The sequence was obtained from a pool of human donors (malaria-infected and uninfected, not separated). Sequenced material: gamma-delta T cells from blood. The chain uses TRAV38-2/DV8 and TRDJ1; TRDD3 matches 11 bases. Because TCRdb records no J gene, it was assigned here through a match of the DNA to germline. The CDR3 coding sequence is TGTGCTTATAGGAGCGTGATTTATTCCCTCCGCTGGGGGATACTAGGGTGGAGAACAGGAACCGATAAACTCATCTTT. It yields the protein CAYRSVIYSLRWGILGWRTGTDKLIF.